These 19 T cell receptor beta chains were all obtained from the same sample, sequenced in a study of T-cell reconstitution after alpha-beta-depleted transplantation in children listed by TCRdb under 2016. Library generation was performed with PCR. For sequencing, an Illumina HiSeq 2500 was employed. Molecular barcoding was employed in the preparation of TCR libraries, with unique molecular identifiers being used to normalize TCRbeta repertoire quantification. TCRdb trimmed the raw reads at Q25, called clones with MiXCR and kept productive beta chains. Duplicate CDR3 protein sequences are folded into a single record with the most common DNA and genes. Within this sample are a few hundred thousand distinct CDR3 sequences, with roughly a quarter of them counted one time only. The top ten constitute around 4.8% of the sample. This sample's treatment or condition label indicates: allogeneic hematopoietic cell transplantation with graft depleted of TCRalphabeta T cells and CD19 B cells.

Here the sequenced sample was PBMCs, mostly from graft donor cells, taken 360 days after TCRalphabeta/CD19-depleted stem cell transplant. The source of these receptors is a female patient aged 2 to 10 who had a stem cell transplant for congenital amegakaryocytic thrombocytopenia, so the T cells may come from the graft donor.

A few counts support this clonotype. The chain employs TRBV5-6 and TRBJ2-1; no definite D call. V gave up 4 bases and J gave up 10 bases, with 18 bases separating them. The CDR3 sequence is 14 residues long. Germline-derived CDR1 and CDR2 are SGHDT and YYEEEE. The CDR3 nucleotides are TGTGCCAGCAGCCCAACTATCGGCGGCCTCGAGCAGTTCTTC. Its protein product is CASSPTIGGLEQFF.

This chain uses TRBV7-8 with TRBJ1-1, with no clear D. The CDR3 is 15 amino acids. Trimming stripped 1 base from V and 0 bases from J, with 9 bases between. Germline loops: CDR1 SGHVS, CDR2 FQNEAQ. CDR3 nucleotide sequence: TGTGCCAGCAGCTTAGGTGGCGGAATGAACACTGAAGCTTTCTTT. Protein: CASSLGGGMNTEAFF.

By share, this clonotype counts as medium-sized. CDR3 amino acids: CASSQDTNQETQYF. The DNA for the CDR3 is TGCGCCAGCAGCCAAGATACGAACCAAGAGACCCAGTACTTC. This chain links TRBV4-3 with TRBJ2-5; D unclear. Deletions cut 0 bases from V and 0 bases from J, with 5 bases between. The CDR3 loop spans 14 amino acids. Per the germline V gene, CDR1 is LGHNA and CDR2 is YSLEER.

This rearrangement joins TRBV7-9 to TRBJ2-3, with D perhaps TRBD2 (5 bases). V shed 3 bases and J shed 1 base, with 11 bases lying between them. Germline CDR1 and CDR2: SEHNR and FQNEAQ (reference sequence). The CDR3 runs 15 residues. The CDR3 sequence is CASSFGPAGTDTQYF. The CDR3 DNA sequence: TGTGCCAGCAGCTTTGGCCCAGCGGGCACAGATACGCAGTATTTT.

This clonotype was observed at least ten times. The rearrangement uses TRBV10-3 and TRBJ1-2; D is unclear. V was clipped by 10 bases and J by 10 bases, with 25 bases between them. CDR1 and CDR2 from the germline V gene are ENHRY and SYGVKD. This CDR3 contains 14 residues. CDR3 DNA: TGTGCCACCGATACCGACAACATAGGAAGTACCTACACCTTC. It encodes CATDTDNIGSTYTF.

This rearrangement joins TRBV9 to TRBJ2-7; D is tentatively TRBD1 or TRBD2 (5 bases each). Per the germline V gene, CDR1 is SGDLS and CDR2 is YYNGEE. The CDR3 length is 14 residues. Trimming left V 3 bases short and J 0 bases short, with 10 bases between. CDR3 DNA: TGTGCCAGCAGCGAGGGACGCAGCTCCTACGAGCAGTACTTC. This translates into CASSEGRSSYEQYF.

This clonotype was found a few times. V and J are TRBV3-1 and TRBJ2-3; D ambiguous. Germline V gene lookup returns CDR1 LGHDT and CDR2 YNNKEL (reference sequence). The V and J ends lost 4 bases and 2 bases respectively, with 10 bases between them. CDR3 length: 14 amino acids. In DNA, the CDR3 is TGTGCCAGCAGCCCCGGTCGATTCACAGATACGCAGTATTTT. Protein: CASSPGRFTDTQYF.

This clonotype was counted a few times. The rearrangement joins TRBV29-1 to TRBJ2-1, with a weak D call TRBD1 (5 bases). Germline V gene sequence: CDR1 SQVTM, CDR2 ANQGSEA. The CDR3 totals 13 residues. V was shortened by 4 bases and J by 1 base, with 8 bases between the two germline ends. Here the CDR3 reads CSVAPGSYNEQFF. For the CDR3, the DNA is TGCAGCGTTGCGCCAGGGTCCTACAATGAGCAGTTCTTC.

This clonotype showed up many times. The chain employs TRBV12-3 or TRBV12-4 and TRBJ2-7; 9 bases line up with TRBD1. The CDR3 has 15 residues. J gave up 5 bases and V 6 bases, and 11 bases lay outside the gene matches. The CDR3 loop is CASSLQGAITHEQYF. Here the CDR3 DNA reads TGTGCCAGCAGCCTACAGGGGGCGATAACCCACGAGCAGTACTTC.

The chain couples TRBV4-1 to TRBJ2-7, with D hard to call. Germline V gene data show CDR1 as MGHRA and CDR2 as YSYEKL. The CDR3 contains 15 residues. Trimming took off 0 bases at V and 0 bases at J, with 9 bases between the two ends. The CDR3 spells CASSQDRRSSYEQYF. The CDR3 nucleotides read TGCGCCAGCAGCCAAGACAGGCGCAGCTCCTACGAGCAGTACTTC.

Concerning this clonotype itself: With a much larger clone just one base away, this may be a read error. V usage is TRBV3-1 and J usage is TRBJ2-2; the D gene is possibly TRBD2 (5 bases). CDR1 LGHDT and CDR2 YNNKEL come from the germline V gene (reference sequence). The CDR3 contains 17 residues. As DNA, the CDR3 is TGTGCCAACAGCAAGATCCCGCCCGACTACCCTGCGGGGGAGCTGTTTTTT. It encodes CANSKIPPDYPAGELFF.

This chain joins TRBV27 and TRBJ1-1; TRBD1 is a possible D gene (5 bases). The CDR3 has 13 amino acids. V lost 0 bases to trimming and J lost 7 bases, with 9 bases between them. Germline CDR1 MNHEY, CDR2 SMNVEV (reference sequence). The CDR3: CASSLSLGVEAFF. The CDR3 region has the DNA TGTGCCAGCAGTTTATCGTTGGGGGTTGAAGCTTTCTTT.

The J gene is TRBJ2-3, the V gene TRBV2; 9 bases map to TRBD2. The V gene's germline CDR1 is SNHLY and CDR2 FYNNEI. V lost 3 bases and J lost 5; bases outside the gene matches: 9. CDR3 length equals 16 residues. DNA of the CDR3: TGTGCCAGCAGTGACATCGCGGGGGGGCCGAAAGATACGCAGTATTTT. This gives the protein CASSDIAGGPKDTQYF.

Only a few counts were recorded for this clonotype. This chain connects TRBV28 to TRBJ2-7; D gene unclear. The CDR3 totals 12 residues. V dropped 6 bases and J dropped 2 bases, with 8 bases sitting between them. Per germline, CDR1 MDHEN and CDR2 SYDVKM. CDR3 in DNA: TGTGCCAGCAGGGACGTACCCTACGAGCAGTACTTC. This sequence encodes CASRDVPYEQYF.

This clonotype was recorded a few times. The chain joins TRBV12-3 or TRBV12-4 to TRBJ1-3, with 9 bases fitting TRBD1. The CDR3 has 16 residues. Trimming at V came to 5 bases and at J to 2 bases, leaving 7 bases not matched to a gene. CDR3 in amino acids: CASSLRDRVAGNTIYF. The CDR3 nucleotides read TGTGCCAGCAGTCTCCGGGACAGGGTTGCTGGAAACACCATATATTTT.

This clonotype was picked up a small number of times. The chain has TRBV12-3 or TRBV12-4 and TRBJ1-3; no definite D call. CDR3 length equals 9 residues. With 8 bases removed from V and 10 bases from J, the gap between germline ends came to 6 bases. CDR3 sequence reads: CASGPTIYF. The CDR3 DNA follows: TGTGCCAGCGGTCCTACCATATATTTT.

This clonotype was seen a few times. The chain carries TRBV28 and TRBJ1-1; D is unclear. The V end lost 6 bases, the J end lost 0 bases, and 11 bases lay between the germline ends. Per the germline V gene, CDR1 is MDHEN and CDR2 is SYDVKM. This CDR3 has 14 amino acids. The CDR3 sequence is CASRGRRMNTEAFF. CDR3 in DNA: TGTGCCAGCAGAGGCAGGAGGATGAACACTGAAGCTTTCTTT.

V and J are TRBV12-3 or TRBV12-4 and TRBJ2-7; possibly TRBD1 for D (5 bases). V gave up 4 bases and J gave up 1 base, with 11 bases separating them. CDR3 size: 14 residues. CDR3 bases: TGTGCCAGCAGTTCTCACGACAGTTCCTACGAGCAGTACTTC. This translates into CASSSHDSSYEQYF.

The chain uses TRBV24-1 and TRBJ2-7, with 10 bases identical to TRBD2. Germline CDR1 reads KGHDR; CDR2 reads SFDVKD. V was clipped by 5 bases and J by 10 bases; unmatched bases: 7. There are 13 residues in the CDR3. This CDR3 is CATSAEREGRQYF. The CDR3 DNA reads TGTGCCACCAGTGCGGAGCGGGAGGGCCGACAGTACTTC.